A selection of T cell receptor beta chains follows, all from one sample in a study of circulating tumor DNA in untreated peripheral T-cell lymphoma. Sequenced by immunoSEQ multiplex PCR; TCRdb stores in-frame clones only, minus some. The table includes roughly 7,000 clones, around four fifths detected once. Sequencing used tumor tissue. The source of these receptors is a human donor with peripheral T-cell lymphoma. CDR3s leave out the opening cysteine and the closing phenylalanine or tryptophan. Each record gives: V gene, clone size, J gene, CDR3 protein. Expanded clones are given a class, and other clones once, few, many or no size at all.

V gene: TRBV28; clone size: .; J gene: TRBJ2-3; CDR3 protein: ASSYIATSTDTQY
V gene: TRBV28; clone size: once; J gene: TRBJ2-1; CDR3 protein: ASSLTYQVHEQF
V gene: TRBV27; clone size: .; J gene: TRBJ2-3; CDR3 protein: ASSLNVASTDTQY
V gene: TRBV14; clone size: .; J gene: TRBJ2-3; CDR3 protein: ASSRTDTQY
V gene: TRBV6-8; clone size: .; J gene: TRBJ2-7; CDR3 protein: ASSRPGREQY
V gene: TRBV19; clone size: .; J gene: TRBJ2-3; CDR3 protein: ASKIAGADTQY
V gene: TRBV15; clone size: .; J gene: TRBJ2-5; CDR3 protein: ATSRDLWSSGRMAETQY
V gene: TRBV10-2; clone size: .; J gene: TRBJ2-7; CDR3 protein: ASSPQGAIPYEQY
V gene: TRBV10-3; clone size: .; J gene: TRBJ1-2; CDR3 protein: AISEADRVYYGYT
V gene: TRBV19; clone size: .; J gene: TRBJ1-4; CDR3 protein: ASSTPRELGNEKLF
V gene: TRBV11-3; clone size: .; J gene: TRBJ2-5; CDR3 protein: ASSLDSVRVRETQY
V gene: TRBV10-2; clone size: .; J gene: TRBJ2-1; CDR3 protein: ASGTSGKYNEQF
V gene: TRBV1; clone size: .; J gene: TRBJ2-4; CDR3 protein: ASSLAGEAKNIQY
V gene: TRBV5-1; clone size: .; J gene: TRBJ2-3; CDR3 protein: ASSLDGQGTDTQY
V gene: TRBV11-3; clone size: .; J gene: TRBJ2-7; CDR3 protein: ASNGGQGAPYEQY
V gene: TRBV28; clone size: .; J gene: TRBJ2-3; CDR3 protein: ASSPNPTSAPSTDTQY
V gene: TRBV10-2; clone size: .; J gene: TRBJ1-1; CDR3 protein: ATLTGRLTEAF
V gene: TRBV6-8; clone size: .; J gene: TRBJ2-7; CDR3 protein: ASTLIAGVGYEQY
V gene: TRBV11-3; clone size: .; J gene: TRBJ2-7; CDR3 protein: ASSFPGHATGPYEQY
V gene: TRBV28; clone size: few; J gene: TRBJ2-1; CDR3 protein: ASSVVPGTSGDYNEQF
V gene: TRBV28; clone size: .; J gene: TRBJ2-1; CDR3 protein: ASSLDRVSNEQF
V gene: TRBV10-2; clone size: once; J gene: TRBJ2-2; CDR3 protein: ASSESPGGYTGELF